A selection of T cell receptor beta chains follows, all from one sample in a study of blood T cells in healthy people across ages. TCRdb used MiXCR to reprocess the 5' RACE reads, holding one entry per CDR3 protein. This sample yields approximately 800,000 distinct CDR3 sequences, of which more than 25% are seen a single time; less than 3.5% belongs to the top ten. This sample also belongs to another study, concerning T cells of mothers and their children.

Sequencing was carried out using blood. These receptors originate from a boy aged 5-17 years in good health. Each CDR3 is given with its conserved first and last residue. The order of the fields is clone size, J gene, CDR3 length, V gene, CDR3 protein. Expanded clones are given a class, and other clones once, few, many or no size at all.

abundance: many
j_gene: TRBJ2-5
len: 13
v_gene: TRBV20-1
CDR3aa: CSGRTGGQETQYF

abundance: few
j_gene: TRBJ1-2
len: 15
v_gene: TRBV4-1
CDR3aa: CASRPIDQHFYGYTF

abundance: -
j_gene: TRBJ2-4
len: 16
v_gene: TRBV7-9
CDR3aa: CASSFRTSGSKNIQYF

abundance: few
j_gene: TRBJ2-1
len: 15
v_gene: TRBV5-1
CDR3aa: CASSLEARTYNEQFF

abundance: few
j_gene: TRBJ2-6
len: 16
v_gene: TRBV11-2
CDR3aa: CASSNTWGEGANVLTF

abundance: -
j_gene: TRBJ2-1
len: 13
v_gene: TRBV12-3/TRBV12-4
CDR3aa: CATKGSLKNEQFF

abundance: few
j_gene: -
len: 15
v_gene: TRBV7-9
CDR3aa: CASSSPGTSGETQYF

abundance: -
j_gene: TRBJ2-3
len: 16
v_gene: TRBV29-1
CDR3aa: CGSWTSGTISSDTQYF

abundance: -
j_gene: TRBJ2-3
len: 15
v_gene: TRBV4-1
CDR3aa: CASSATSGGGNTQYF

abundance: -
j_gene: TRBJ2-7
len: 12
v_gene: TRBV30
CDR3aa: CAWSVLGYEQYF

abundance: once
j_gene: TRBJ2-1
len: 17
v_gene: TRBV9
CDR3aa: CASSVGQGGTTYNEQSF

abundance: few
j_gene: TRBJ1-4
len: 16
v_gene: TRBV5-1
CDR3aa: CASSPDGESNWEKLFF

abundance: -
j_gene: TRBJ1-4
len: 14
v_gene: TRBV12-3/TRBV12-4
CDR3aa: CASGEGQGNEKLFF

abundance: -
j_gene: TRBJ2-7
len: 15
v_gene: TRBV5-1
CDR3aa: CASSSGVAVSYEQYF

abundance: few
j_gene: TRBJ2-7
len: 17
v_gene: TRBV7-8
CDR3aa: CASSSRPQGATAYEQYF

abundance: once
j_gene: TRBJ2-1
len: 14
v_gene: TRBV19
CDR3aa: CASSRTAAYNEQFF

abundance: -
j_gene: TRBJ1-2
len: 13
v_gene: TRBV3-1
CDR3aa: CASSHGTTYGYTF

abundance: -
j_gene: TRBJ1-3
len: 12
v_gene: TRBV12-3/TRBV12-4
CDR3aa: CASSPTTGTIYF

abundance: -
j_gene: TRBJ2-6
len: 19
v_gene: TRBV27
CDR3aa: CASSKDRVGPGSGANVLTF

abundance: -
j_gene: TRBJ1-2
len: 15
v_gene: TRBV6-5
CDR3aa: CASSPTPTDPYGYTF

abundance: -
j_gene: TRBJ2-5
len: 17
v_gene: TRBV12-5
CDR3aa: CASGFPSGGAPFETQYF

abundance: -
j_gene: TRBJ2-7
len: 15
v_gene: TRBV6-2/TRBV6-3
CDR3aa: CASSPSPGSSYEQYF

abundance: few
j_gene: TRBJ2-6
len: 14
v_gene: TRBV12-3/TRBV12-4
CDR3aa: CASSLADGANVLTF

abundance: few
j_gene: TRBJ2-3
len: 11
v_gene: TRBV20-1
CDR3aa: CSAGRGDTQYF